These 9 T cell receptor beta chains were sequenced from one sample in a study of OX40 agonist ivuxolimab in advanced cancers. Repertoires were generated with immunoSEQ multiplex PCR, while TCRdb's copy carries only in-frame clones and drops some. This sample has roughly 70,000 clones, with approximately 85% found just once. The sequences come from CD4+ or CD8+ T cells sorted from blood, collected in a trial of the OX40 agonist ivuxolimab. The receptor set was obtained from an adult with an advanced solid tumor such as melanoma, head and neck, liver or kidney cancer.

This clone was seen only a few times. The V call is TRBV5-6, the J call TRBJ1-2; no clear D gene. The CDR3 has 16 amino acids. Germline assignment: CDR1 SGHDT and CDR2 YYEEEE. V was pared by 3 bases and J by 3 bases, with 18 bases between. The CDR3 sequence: CASSSQLRSRDYGYTF. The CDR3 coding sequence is TGTGCCAGCAGCTCGCAACTGAGGTCGCGGGACTATGGCTACACCTTC.

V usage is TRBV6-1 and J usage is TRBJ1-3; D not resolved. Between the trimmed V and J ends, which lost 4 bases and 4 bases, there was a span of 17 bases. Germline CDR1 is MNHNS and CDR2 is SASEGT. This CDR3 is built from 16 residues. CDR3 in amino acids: CASSAGSRIGGNTIYF. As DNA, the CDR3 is TGTGCCAGCAGTGCCGGTAGTAGAATAGGAGGAAACACCATATATTTT.

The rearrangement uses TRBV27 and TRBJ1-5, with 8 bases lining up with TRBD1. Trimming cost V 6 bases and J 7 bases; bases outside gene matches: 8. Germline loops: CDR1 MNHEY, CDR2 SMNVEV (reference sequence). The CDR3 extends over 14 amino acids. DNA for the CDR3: TGTGCCAGCAGCAACCAGGGGGCGAACCAGCCCCAGCATTTT. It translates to CASSNQGANQPQHF.

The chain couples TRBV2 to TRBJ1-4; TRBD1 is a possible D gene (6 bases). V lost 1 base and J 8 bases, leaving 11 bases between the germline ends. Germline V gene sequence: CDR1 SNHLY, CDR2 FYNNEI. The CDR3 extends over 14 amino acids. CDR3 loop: CASSEEHQGEKLFF. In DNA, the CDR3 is TGTGCCAGCAGTGAAGAACACCAGGGGGAAAAACTGTTTTTT.

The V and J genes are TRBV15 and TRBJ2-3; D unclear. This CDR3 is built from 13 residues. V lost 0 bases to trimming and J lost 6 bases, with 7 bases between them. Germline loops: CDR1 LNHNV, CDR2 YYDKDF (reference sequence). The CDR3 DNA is TGTGCCACCAGCAGAGATCTTCCCGATACGCAGTATTTT. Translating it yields CATSRDLPDTQYF. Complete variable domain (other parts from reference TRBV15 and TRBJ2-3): DAMVIQNPRYQVTQFGKPVTLSCSQTLNHNVMYWYQQKSSQAPKLLFHYYDKDFNNEADTPDNFQSRRPNTSFCFLDIRSPGLGDTAMYLCATSRDLPDTQYFGPGTRLTVL.

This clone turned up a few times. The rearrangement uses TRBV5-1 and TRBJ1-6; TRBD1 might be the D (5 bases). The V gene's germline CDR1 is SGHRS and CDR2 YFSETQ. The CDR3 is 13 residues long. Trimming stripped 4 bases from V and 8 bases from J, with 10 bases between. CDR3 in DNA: TGCGCCAGCAGCGAGGGACGGGATTCACCCCTCCACTTT. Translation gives CASSEGRDSPLHF.

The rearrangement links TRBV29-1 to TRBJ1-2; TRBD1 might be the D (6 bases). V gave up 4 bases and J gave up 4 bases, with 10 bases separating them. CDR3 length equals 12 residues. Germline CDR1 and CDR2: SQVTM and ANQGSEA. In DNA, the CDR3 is TGCAGCGTTGTAACAGGGATCTATGGCTACACCTTC. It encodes CSVVTGIYGYTF. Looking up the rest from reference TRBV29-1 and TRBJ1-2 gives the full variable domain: SAVISQKPSRDICQRGTSLTIQCQVDSQVTMMFWYRQQPGQSLTLIATANQGSEATYESGFVIDKFPISRPNLTFSTLTVSNMSPEDSSIYLCSVVTGIYGYTFGSGTRLTVV.

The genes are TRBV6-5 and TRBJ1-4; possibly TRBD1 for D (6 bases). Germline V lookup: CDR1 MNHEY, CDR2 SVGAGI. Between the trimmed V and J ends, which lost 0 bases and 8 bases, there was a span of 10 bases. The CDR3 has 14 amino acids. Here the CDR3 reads CASSYSLRGEKLFF. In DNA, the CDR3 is TGTGCCAGCAGTTACTCGTTGAGGGGGGAAAAACTGTTTTTT.

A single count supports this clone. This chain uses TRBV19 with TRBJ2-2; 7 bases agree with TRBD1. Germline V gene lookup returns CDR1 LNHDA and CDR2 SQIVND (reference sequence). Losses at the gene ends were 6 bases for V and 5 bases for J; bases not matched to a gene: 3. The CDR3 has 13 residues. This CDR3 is CASRQGWTGELFF. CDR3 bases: TGTGCCAGTAGACAGGGGTGGACCGGGGAGCTGTTTTTT.